These 30 T cell receptor beta chains share one sample of origin, sequenced in a study of T cell clones after liver transplantation. Libraries were prepared by immunoSEQ multiplex PCR; TCRdb keeps only in-frame clonotypes and omits some of them. Here the sample spans around 75,000 clones, 84% being singletons. Sequenced material: CD4+ T cells from blood, taken 48 months after liver transplant. Receptors were obtained from a human patient who received a liver transplant. T cells may partly derive from the graft donor.

V is TRBV10-3 and J is TRBJ2-1; 8 bases are shared with TRBD2. Germline CDR1 is ENHRY and CDR2 is SYGVKD. This CDR3 region has 14 residues. With V trimmed by 6 bases and J by 8 bases, 9 bases remained unmatched. CDR3 nucleotide sequence: TGTGCCATCAGCGTATCAAGCGGGAGAGATGAGCAGTTCTTC. Protein sequence: CAISVSSGRDEQFF.

CDR3 coding DNA: TGCAGCGTTGATTCGGGCCGCTATGGCTACACCTTC. It translates to CSVDSGRYGYTF. This chain connects TRBV29-1 to TRBJ1-2; D gene unclear. V gave up 3 bases and J gave up 4 bases, with 9 bases separating them. Germline-derived CDR1 and CDR2 are SQVTM and ANQGSEA. CDR3 size: 12 residues.

The genes are TRBV5-6 and TRBJ2-1; no clear D. Germline CDR1 and CDR2: SGHDT and YYEEEE. CDR3 length: 13 residues. Deletions cut 1 base from V and 5 bases from J, with 7 bases between. CDR3 nucleotides: TGTGCCAGCAGCTTGTACCATAACAATGAGCAGTTCTTC. Translating it yields CASSLYHNNEQFF.

The genes are TRBV6-1 and TRBJ1-5, with no clear D. Per the germline V gene, CDR1 is MNHNS and CDR2 is SASEGT. This CDR3 region has 15 residues. Trimming stripped 7 bases from V and 5 bases from J, with 18 bases between. CDR3 protein: CASKRGWVADQPQHF. The CDR3, as DNA: TGTGCCAGCAAGCGGGGATGGGTGGCCGATCAGCCCCAGCATTTT.

V gene TRBV10-3 combines with J gene TRBJ2-7; a weak D match, TRBD1 (6 bases). There are 14 residues in the CDR3. Trimming took 3 bases from V and 1 from J, leaving 10 bases between them. The germline CDR1 and CDR2 sequences are ENHRY and SYGVKD. CDR3 sequence reads: CAISEDRTSYEQYF. The CDR3 bases are TGTGCCATCAGTGAAGACAGGACGTCCTACGAGCAGTACTTC.

The chain couples TRBV5-1 to TRBJ2-2; the match to TRBD1 covers 7 bases. Germline V lookup: CDR1 SGHRS, CDR2 YFSETQ. There are 17 residues in the CDR3. The J segment lost 0 bases and the V segment lost 1 base, leaving 6 bases of the junction unmatched. The CDR3 spells CASSLTGQFANTGELFF. The CDR3 DNA is TGCGCCAGCAGCTTGACGGGACAGTTCGCGAACACCGGGGAGCTGTTTTTT.

The V gene is TRBV28, the J gene TRBJ1-5; D remains unclear. The CDR3 runs to 12 residues. Per germline, CDR1 MDHEN and CDR2 SYDVKM. V shed 4 bases and J shed 7 bases, with 8 bases lying between them. As DNA, the CDR3 is TGTGCCAGCAGTTCCTCGGGGCAGCCCCAGCATTTT. It yields the protein CASSSSGQPQHF.

This clone has only one observation. The V and J genes are TRBV9 and TRBJ2-1, with D possibly matching TRBD2 (6 bases). V shed 2 bases and J shed 5 bases, with 14 bases lying between them. This CDR3 comprises 15 residues. CDR1 SGDLS and CDR2 YYNGEE come from the germline V gene. The chain's CDR3 is CASSVEGVGDNEQFF. Written as DNA, the CDR3 is TGTGCCAGCAGCGTGGAGGGAGTAGGAGACAATGAGCAGTTCTTC.

CDR3 sequence: CATSRDREEGYTF. In DNA, the CDR3 is TGTGCCACCAGCAGAGATCGGGAGGAGGGCTACACCTTC. The V gene is TRBV15, the J gene TRBJ1-2; D unresolved. The CDR3 extends over 13 amino acids. Trimming took 0 bases from V and 8 from J, leaving 10 bases between them. Germline lookup yields CDR1 LNHNV and CDR2 YYDKDF (reference sequence). The full variable domain, with the rest looked up from reference TRBV15 and TRBJ1-2, is DAMVIQNPRYQVTQFGKPVTLSCSQTLNHNVMYWYQQKSSQAPKLLFHYYDKDFNNEADTPDNFQSRRPNTSFCFLDIRSPGLGDTAMYLCATSRDREEGYTFGSGTRLTVV.

This sequence joins TRBV5-4 and TRBJ2-7; D possibly corresponds to TRBD1 (5 bases). Trimming left V 4 bases short and J 1 base short, with 12 bases between. This CDR3 has 14 amino acids. CDR1 and CDR2 from the germline V gene are SGHNT and YYREEE (reference sequence). The chain's CDR3 is CASSNQGVSYEQYF. CDR3 sequence (DNA): TGTGCCAGCAGCAACCAAGGGGTATCCTACGAGCAGTACTTC.

Written as DNA, the CDR3 is TGTGCCAGCAGCCGGGACGGGACCTACGAGCAGTACTTC. Translation gives CASSRDGTYEQYF. The chain employs TRBV11-3 and TRBJ2-7, with D perhaps being TRBD1 or TRBD2 (5 bases each). The V end was cut by 5 bases, the J end by 2 bases, with 10 bases between. The CDR3 is 13 residues long. The germline CDR1 and CDR2 sequences are SGHNT and YENEEA.

This rearrangement joins TRBV27 to TRBJ1-2, with TRBD1 matching 7 bases. CDR3 length: 15 residues. V lost 2 bases, J lost 4 bases, and 7 bases stayed unmatched. Germline CDR1 and CDR2: MNHEY and SMNVEV (reference sequence). The chain's CDR3 is CASSLKGQSFYGYTF. The CDR3 DNA is TGTGCCAGCAGTTTAAAGGGACAGTCATTCTATGGCTACACCTTC.

The chain is built from TRBV7-9 and TRBJ1-6, with D tentatively TRBD1 (5 bases). V lost 6 bases to trimming and J lost 13 bases, with 16 bases between them. The V gene's germline CDR1 is SEHNR and CDR2 FQNEAQ (reference sequence). CDR3 length equals 13 residues. The CDR3 protein is CASSRAGQSPLHF. The CDR3 DNA follows: TGTGCCAGCAGTAGAGCAGGGCAATCCCCCCTCCACTTT.

The V call is TRBV2, the J call TRBJ2-7; TRBD1 might be the D (6 bases). Germline values: CDR1 SNHLY, CDR2 FYNNEI. CDR3 length: 17 amino acids. V was trimmed by 4 bases and J by 2 bases, leaving 21 bases between them. CDR3 sequence (DNA): TGTGCCAGCAGTGTTTCCCTATCATGGGACACCGCCTACGAGCAGTACTTC. This sequence encodes CASSVSLSWDTAYEQYF.

V gene TRBV6-6 combines with J gene TRBJ1-5, with D maybe TRBD1 (6 bases). Trimming left V 11 bases short and J 1 base short, with 12 bases between. The CDR3 contains 13 residues. The germline V gene has CDR1 MNHNY and CDR2 SVGAGI (reference sequence). The CDR3 coding sequence is TGTGCCGTACGACAGGACAGCAATCAGCCCCAGCATTTT. Translation gives CAVRQDSNQPQHF.

This chain connects TRBV10-3 to TRBJ2-1, with D hard to call. The CDR3 length is 13 residues. Germline V gene sequence: CDR1 ENHRY, CDR2 SYGVKD. The V end was cut by 5 bases, the J end by 4 bases, with 9 bases between. Here the CDR3 DNA reads TGTGCCATCAGTCGCCCCATGTACAATGAGCAGTTCTTC. Translation: CAISRPMYNEQFF.

The rearrangement links TRBV29-1 to TRBJ1-2; the D is unclear. Germline-derived CDR1 and CDR2 are SQVTM and ANQGSEA. V was shortened by 7 bases and J by 5 bases, with 11 bases between the two germline ends. The CDR3 has 11 residues. The CDR3 DNA reads as TGCAGCGCCCGACCGAGTTATGGCTACACCTTC. Its translation is CSARPSYGYTF.

The table lists this clone with a count of one. V gene TRBV7-9 combines with J gene TRBJ1-4; 7 bases match TRBD1. Unmatched junction bases numbered 11, after V lost 7 bases and J lost 0 bases. Germline CDR1 SEHNR, CDR2 FQNEAQ (reference sequence). The length of the CDR3 is 17 residues. CDR3 DNA: TGTGCCAGCACCCCGGGGCAGGGGGAGGCAACTAATGAAAAACTGTTTTTT. It encodes CASTPGQGEATNEKLFF.

The gene calls are TRBV5-1 and TRBJ2-3; TRBD1 matches 9 bases. This CDR3 spans 16 amino acids. Germline V lookup: CDR1 SGHRS, CDR2 YFSETQ. The ends lost 4 bases at V and 0 bases at J; junction bases unmatched: 6. As DNA, the CDR3 is TGCGCCAGCAGCCCGGGACAGGGCCCTAGCACAGATACGCAGTATTTT. This sequence encodes CASSPGQGPSTDTQYF.

This chain joins TRBV5-1 and TRBJ1-6, with D possibly TRBD1 on 6 matching bases. CDR1 and CDR2 (germline): SGHRS, YFSETQ. Trimming took 3 bases from V and 7 from J, leaving 14 bases between them. This CDR3 has 15 residues. The CDR3 protein is CASSWGSGENSPLHF. CDR3 DNA sequence: TGCGCCAGCAGCTGGGGTTCAGGGGAGAATTCACCCCTCCACTTT.

This rearrangement joins TRBV11-1 to TRBJ2-3; 7 bases align to TRBD2. This CDR3 has 15 residues. Germline lookup yields CDR1 SGHAT and CDR2 FQDESV (reference sequence). J gave up 5 bases and V 2 bases, and 7 bases lay outside the gene matches. The CDR3 here is CASSLNVVAGDTQYF. DNA of the CDR3: TGTGCCAGCAGCTTAAACGTCGTAGCGGGAGATACGCAGTATTTT. The variable domain in full, completed from reference TRBV11-1 and TRBJ2-3, reads EAEVAQSPRYKITEKSQAVAFWCDPISGHATLYWYRQILGQGPELLVQFQDESVVDDSQLPKDRFSAERLKGVDSTLKIQPAELGDSAMYLCASSLNVVAGDTQYFGPGTRLTVL.

The chain links TRBV28 to TRBJ2-5; the D gene is possibly TRBD1 (7 bases). The CDR3 sequence is 15 residues long. The V gene's germline CDR1 is MDHEN and CDR2 SYDVKM. The V gene lost 7 bases and the J gene lost 0 bases, with 15 bases spanning the gap. Written as DNA, the CDR3 is TGTGCCAGCAAGGAGGGGGCCGCGTACCAAGAGACCCAGTACTTC. Protein product: CASKEGAAYQETQYF.

V usage is TRBV28 and J usage is TRBJ1-2; the D gene is possibly TRBD1 (5 bases). Germline V lookup: CDR1 MDHEN, CDR2 SYDVKM. Trimming left V 5 bases short and J 2 bases short, with 12 bases between. The CDR3 totals 14 residues. The CDR3 protein is CASSDTGPNYGYTF. As DNA, the CDR3 is TGTGCCAGCAGTGACACAGGACCCAACTATGGCTACACCTTC.

The V gene is TRBV28, the J gene TRBJ1-1, with D unclear. CDR3 size: 13 residues. The V gene lost 5 bases and the J gene lost 2 bases, with 9 bases spanning the gap. CDR1 and CDR2 from the germline V gene are MDHEN and SYDVKM. The CDR3 DNA sequence: TGTGCCAGCAGTCCGGACGCTAACACTGAAGCTTTCTTT. Amino acids: CASSPDANTEAFF.

J is TRBJ2-2 and V is TRBV21-1. TRBV21-1 is annotated as a pseudogene. The CDR3 contains 15 residues. The DNA for the CDR3 is TGTGCCAGCAGCAAAACCCCCCCATTTACCGGGGAGCTGTTTTTT. Translated, it gives CASSKTPPFTGELFF.

The chain combines TRBV10-1 with TRBJ2-3; D might be TRBD2 (6 bases). CDR3 length: 18 residues. Trimming removed 4 bases from V and 1 base from J, with 21 bases in between. Germline V gene sequence: CDR1 WNHNN, CDR2 SYGVQD (reference sequence). The CDR3 sequence is CASSVPAMWEDGTDTQYF. Written as DNA, the CDR3 is TGCGCCAGCAGTGTCCCGGCAATGTGGGAGGACGGCACAGATACGCAGTATTTT.

V is TRBV5-1 and J is TRBJ2-2; perhaps D is TRBD1 or TRBD2 (5 bases each). The CDR3 totals 13 residues. The germline V and J ends were trimmed by 4 bases and 6 bases, with 10 bases remaining between them. Germline V gives CDR1 SGHRS, CDR2 YFSETQ. The CDR3 loop reads CASSLGRAGELFF. CDR3 nucleotides: TGCGCCAGCAGCCTGGGGCGGGCCGGGGAGCTGTTTTTT.

This clone was observed once. The chain carries TRBV13 and TRBJ2-4; D gene uncertain. Trimming left V 4 bases short and J 4 bases short, with 11 bases between. Germline-derived CDR1 and CDR2 are PRHDT and FYEKMQ (reference sequence). This CDR3 contains 14 residues. The CDR3 DNA sequence: TGTGCCAGCAGCTGGAGCAGACCAAAAAACATTCAGTACTTC. Encoded protein: CASSWSRPKNIQYF.

V usage is TRBV18 and J usage is TRBJ2-5; D call uncertain. This CDR3 is 14 amino acids long. Germline lookup yields CDR1 KGHSH and CDR2 LQKENI. V was shortened by 1 base and J by 5 bases, with 11 bases between the two germline ends. CDR3 coding DNA: TGTGCCAGCTCACCACGGGTGGGTTGGGAGACCCAGTACTTC. Residues: CASSPRVGWETQYF.

This clone was found a few times. This chain connects TRBV28 to TRBJ1-2; D is uncertain. Looked up from germline, CDR1 is MDHEN and CDR2 is SYDVKM. The CDR3 covers 15 residues. Trimming left V 4 bases short and J 3 bases short, with 15 bases between. CDR3 bases: TGTGCCAGCAGTTCCCCCCCGGAGGGATACTATGGCTACACCTTC. Protein sequence: CASSSPPEGYYGYTF.